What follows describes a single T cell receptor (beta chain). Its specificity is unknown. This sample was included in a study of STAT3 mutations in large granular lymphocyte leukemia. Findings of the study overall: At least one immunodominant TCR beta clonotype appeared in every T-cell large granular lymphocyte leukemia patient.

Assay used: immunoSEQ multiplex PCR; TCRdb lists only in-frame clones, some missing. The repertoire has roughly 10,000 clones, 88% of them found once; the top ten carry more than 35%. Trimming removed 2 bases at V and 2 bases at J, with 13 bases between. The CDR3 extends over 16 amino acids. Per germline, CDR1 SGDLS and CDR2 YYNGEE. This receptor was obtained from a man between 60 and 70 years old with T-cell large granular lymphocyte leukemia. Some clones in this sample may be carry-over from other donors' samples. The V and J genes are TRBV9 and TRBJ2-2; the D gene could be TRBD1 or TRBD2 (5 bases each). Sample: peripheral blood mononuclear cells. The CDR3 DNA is TGTGCCAGCAGCGTTGGAGCAGGGACCAACACCGGGGAGCTGTTTTTT. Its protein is CASSVGAGTNTGELFF.